This T cell receptor (beta chain) was profiled in a study of identical twins. This clonotype has more than one count but fewer than ten. TCRdb independently ran MiXCR on the 5' RACE reads; one entry per CDR3 protein. The sample yields around 510,000 distinct CDR3 sequences, 13% to 15% seen once. The same specimen was also included in a second study, on yellow fever vaccine responses in identical twins.

Sequencing was performed on CD4+ T cells sorted from blood. This TCR was recovered from a woman between 18 and 29 years old in good health.

The CDR3 DNA sequence: TGTGCCAGCAGCTTAGTAAGCTTATGGGAGACGGGCTACGAGCAGTACTTC. Its protein is CASSLVSLWETGYEQYF. This chain joins TRBV7-8 and TRBJ2-7, with D perhaps matching TRBD2 (5 bases). The CDR3 runs 17 residues. The ends were cut back, 1 base at V and 3 bases at J, with 19 bases in the middle. The germline V gene has CDR1 SGHVS and CDR2 FQNEAQ.